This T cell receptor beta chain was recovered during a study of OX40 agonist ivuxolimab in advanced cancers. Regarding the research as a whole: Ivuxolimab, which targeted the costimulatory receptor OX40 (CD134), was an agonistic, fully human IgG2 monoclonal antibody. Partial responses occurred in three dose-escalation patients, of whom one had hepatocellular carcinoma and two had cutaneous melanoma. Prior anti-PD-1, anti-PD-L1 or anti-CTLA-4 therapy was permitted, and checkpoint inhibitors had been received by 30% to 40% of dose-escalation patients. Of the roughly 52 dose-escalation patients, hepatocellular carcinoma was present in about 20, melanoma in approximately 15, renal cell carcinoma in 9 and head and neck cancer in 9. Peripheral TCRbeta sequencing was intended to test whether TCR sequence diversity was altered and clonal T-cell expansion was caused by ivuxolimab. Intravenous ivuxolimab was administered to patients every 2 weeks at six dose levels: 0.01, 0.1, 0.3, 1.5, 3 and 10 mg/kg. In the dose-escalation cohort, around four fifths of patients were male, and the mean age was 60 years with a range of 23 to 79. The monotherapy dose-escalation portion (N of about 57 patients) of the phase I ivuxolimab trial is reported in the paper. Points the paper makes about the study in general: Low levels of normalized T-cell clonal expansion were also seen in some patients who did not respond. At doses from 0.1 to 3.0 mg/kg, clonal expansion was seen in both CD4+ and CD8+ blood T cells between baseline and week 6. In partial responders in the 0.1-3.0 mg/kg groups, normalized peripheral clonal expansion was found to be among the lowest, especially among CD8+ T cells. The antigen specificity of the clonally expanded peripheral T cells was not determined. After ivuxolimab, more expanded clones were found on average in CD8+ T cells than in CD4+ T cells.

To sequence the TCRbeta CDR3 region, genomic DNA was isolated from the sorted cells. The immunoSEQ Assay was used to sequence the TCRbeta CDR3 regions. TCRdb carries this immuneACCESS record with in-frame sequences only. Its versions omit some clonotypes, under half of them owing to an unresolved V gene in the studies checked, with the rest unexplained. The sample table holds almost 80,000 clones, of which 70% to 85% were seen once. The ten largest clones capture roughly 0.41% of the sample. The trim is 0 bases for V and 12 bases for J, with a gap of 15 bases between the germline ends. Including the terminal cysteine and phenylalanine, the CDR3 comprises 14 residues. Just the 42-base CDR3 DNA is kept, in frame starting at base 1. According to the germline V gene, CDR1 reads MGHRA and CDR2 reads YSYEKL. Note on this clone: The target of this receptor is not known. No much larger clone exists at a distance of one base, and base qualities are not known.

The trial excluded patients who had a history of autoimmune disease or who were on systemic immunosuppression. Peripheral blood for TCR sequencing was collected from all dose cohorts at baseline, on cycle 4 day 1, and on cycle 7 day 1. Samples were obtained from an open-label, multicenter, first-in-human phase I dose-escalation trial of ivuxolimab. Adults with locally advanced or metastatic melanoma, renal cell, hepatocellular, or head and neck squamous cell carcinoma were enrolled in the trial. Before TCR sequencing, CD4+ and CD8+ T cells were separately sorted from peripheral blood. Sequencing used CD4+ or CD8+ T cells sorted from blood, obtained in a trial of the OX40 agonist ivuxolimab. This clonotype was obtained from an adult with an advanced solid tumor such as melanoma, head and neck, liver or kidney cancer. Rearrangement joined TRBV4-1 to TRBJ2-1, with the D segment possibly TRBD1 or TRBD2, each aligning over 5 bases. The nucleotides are TGCGCCAGCAGCCAAGACGGGGCGGCTAGCTTGCAGTTCTTC. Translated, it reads CASSQDGAASLQFF.